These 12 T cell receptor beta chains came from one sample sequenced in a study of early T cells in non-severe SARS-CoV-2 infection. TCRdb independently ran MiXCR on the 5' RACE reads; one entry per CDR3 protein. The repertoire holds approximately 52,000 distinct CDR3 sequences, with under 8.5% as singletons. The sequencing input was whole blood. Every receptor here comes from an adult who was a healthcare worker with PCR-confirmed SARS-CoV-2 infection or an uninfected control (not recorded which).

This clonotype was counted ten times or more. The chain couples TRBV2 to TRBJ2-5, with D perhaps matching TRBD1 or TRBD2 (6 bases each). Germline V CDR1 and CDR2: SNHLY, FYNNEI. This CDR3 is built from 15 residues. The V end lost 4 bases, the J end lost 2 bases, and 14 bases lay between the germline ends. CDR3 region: CASSVGGHVQETQYF. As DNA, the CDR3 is TGTGCCAGCAGTGTGGGGGGACACGTACAAGAGACCCAGTACTTC.

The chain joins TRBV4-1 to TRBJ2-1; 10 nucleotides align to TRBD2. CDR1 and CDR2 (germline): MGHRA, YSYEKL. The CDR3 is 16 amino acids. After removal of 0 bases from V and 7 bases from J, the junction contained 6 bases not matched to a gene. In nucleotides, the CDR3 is TGCGCCAGCAGCCAAGATCTCAGCGGGAGGGGGAATGAGCAGTTCTTC. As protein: CASSQDLSGRGNEQFF.

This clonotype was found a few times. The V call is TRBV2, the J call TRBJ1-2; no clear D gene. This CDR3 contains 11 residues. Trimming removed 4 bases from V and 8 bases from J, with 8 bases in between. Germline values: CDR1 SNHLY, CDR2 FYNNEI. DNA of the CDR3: TGTGCCAGCAGTGGAGGGTTCGGCTACACCTTC. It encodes CASSGGFGYTF.

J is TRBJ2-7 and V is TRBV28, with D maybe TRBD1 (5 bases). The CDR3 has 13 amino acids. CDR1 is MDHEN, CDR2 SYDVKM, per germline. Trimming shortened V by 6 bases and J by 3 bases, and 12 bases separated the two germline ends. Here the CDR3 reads CASRQKGHYEQYF. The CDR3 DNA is TGTGCCAGCAGACAAAAGGGGCACTACGAGCAGTACTTC.

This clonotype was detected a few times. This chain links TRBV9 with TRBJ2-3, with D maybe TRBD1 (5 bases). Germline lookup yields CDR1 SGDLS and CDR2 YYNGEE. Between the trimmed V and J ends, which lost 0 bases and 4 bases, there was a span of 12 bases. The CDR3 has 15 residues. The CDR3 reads CASSVGAGFSDTQYF. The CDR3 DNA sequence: TGTGCCAGCAGCGTAGGAGCAGGGTTCTCAGATACGCAGTATTTT. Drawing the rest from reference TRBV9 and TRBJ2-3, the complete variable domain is DSGVTQTPKHLITATGQRVTLRCSPRSGDLSVYWYQQSLDQGLQFLIQYYNGEERAKGNILERFSAQQFPDLHSELNLSSLELGDSALYFCASSVGAGFSDTQYFGPGTRLTVL.

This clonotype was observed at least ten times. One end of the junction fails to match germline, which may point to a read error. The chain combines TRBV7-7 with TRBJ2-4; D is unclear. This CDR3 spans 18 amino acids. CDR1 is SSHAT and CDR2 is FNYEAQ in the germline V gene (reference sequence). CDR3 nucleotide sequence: TGTGCTAGCAGCCACACAACACTTCTCCCACTAGCCAAAAACATTCAGTACTTC. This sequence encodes CASSHTTLLPLAKNIQYF.

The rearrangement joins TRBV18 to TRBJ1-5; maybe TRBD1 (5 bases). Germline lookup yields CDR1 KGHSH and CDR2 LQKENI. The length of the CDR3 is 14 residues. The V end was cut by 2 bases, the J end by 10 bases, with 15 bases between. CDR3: CASSPGDPRVPQHF. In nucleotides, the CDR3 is TGTGCCAGCTCACCAGGGGACCCCCGGGTACCCCAGCATTTT. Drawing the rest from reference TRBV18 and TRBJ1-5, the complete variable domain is NAGVMQNPRHLVRRRGQEARLRCSPMKGHSHVYWYRQLPEEGLKFMVYLQKENIIDESGMPKERFSAEFPKEGPSILRIQQVVRGDSAAYFCASSPGDPRVPQHFGDGTRLSIL.

CDR3: CASSPDGGDTQYF. In DNA form, the CDR3 reads TGTGCCAGCAGTCCAGATGGGGGAGATACGCAGTATTTT. The V call is TRBV12-3 or TRBV12-4, the J call TRBJ2-3; D might be TRBD1 or TRBD2, each matching 5 bases. V dropped 5 bases and J dropped 5 bases, with 11 bases sitting between them. This CDR3 region has 13 residues.

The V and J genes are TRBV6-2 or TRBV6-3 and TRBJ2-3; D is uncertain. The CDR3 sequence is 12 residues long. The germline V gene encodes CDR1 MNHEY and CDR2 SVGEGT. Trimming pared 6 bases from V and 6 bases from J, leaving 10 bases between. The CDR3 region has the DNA TGTGCCAGCAGCACCAGCGCTGATACGCAGTATTTT. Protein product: CASSTSADTQYF.

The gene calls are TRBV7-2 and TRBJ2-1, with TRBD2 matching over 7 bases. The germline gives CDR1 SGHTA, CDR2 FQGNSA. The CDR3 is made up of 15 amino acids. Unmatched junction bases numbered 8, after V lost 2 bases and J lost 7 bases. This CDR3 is CASSLNWLAENEQFF. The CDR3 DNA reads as TGTGCCAGCAGCTTAAATTGGCTAGCGGAGAATGAGCAGTTCTTC.

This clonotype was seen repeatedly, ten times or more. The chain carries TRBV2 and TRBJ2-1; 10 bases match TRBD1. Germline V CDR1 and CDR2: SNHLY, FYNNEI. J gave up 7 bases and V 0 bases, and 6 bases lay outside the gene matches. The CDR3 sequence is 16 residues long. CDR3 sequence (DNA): TGTGCCAGCAGTGAAGCGCTCCGGGACAGGGGAAATGAGCAGTTCTTC. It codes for CASSEALRDRGNEQFF.

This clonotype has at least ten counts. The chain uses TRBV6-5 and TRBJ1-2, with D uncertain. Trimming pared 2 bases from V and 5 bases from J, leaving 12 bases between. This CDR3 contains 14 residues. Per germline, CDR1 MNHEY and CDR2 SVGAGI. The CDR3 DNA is TGTGCCAGCAGTTACGCAGACCTAGGGTATGGCTACACCTTC. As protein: CASSYADLGYGYTF.